Sequencing of this T cell receptor beta chain was carried out in a study of PD-1 blockade in classical Hodgkin lymphoma. In regard to this clone: Its antigen is undetermined.

Time point specified: cycle 4 day 1 (C4D1), after around six weeks of nivolumab. Relapses following autologous stem cell transplantation were seen in all patients, with brentuximab vedotin exposure varying. General study points: According to reports, newly diagnosed patients had lower baseline TCR diversity than healthy donors, and relapsed/refractory patients had lower baseline TCR diversity still. For complete responders, baseline diversity was comparable to that of newly diagnosed patients. Significantly greater TCR diversity emerged by C4D1 in CD4+ cells but not CD8+ cells. Still unresolved is the cause of the repertoire differences, which may be disease activity or prior therapy.

This CDR3 contains 13 residues. Trimming removed 7 bases at V and 0 bases at J, with 13 bases between. Germline V gene lookup returns CDR1 SQVTM and CDR2 ANQGSEA. TCRdb's copy holds only in-frame clones and misses some; the assay was immunoSEQ multiplex PCR. The sample has some 93,000 clones, about three quarters seen once. The material was peripheral blood mononuclear cells (PBMCs), obtained before the fourth cycle of nivolumab. This receptor was taken from a human donor with classical Hodgkin lymphoma. This chain connects TRBV29-1 to TRBJ2-7; TRBD2 is a possible D gene (5 bases). As DNA, the CDR3 is TGCAGCGCCCGGGGATACAGCTCCTACGAGCAGTACTTC. It encodes CSARGYSSYEQYF.